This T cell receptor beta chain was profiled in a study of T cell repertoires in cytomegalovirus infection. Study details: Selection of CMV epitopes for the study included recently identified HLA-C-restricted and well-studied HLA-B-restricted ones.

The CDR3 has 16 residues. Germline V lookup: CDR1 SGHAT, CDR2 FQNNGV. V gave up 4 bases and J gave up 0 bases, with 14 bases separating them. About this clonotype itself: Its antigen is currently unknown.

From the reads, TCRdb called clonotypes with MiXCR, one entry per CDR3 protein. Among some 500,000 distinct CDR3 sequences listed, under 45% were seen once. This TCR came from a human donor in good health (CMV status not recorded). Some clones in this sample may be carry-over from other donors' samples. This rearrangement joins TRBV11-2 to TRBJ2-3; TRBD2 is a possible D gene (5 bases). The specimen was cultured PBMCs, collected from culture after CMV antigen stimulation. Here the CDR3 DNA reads TGTGCCAGCAGCTCCCTGAGGGCAACTAGCACAGATACGCAGTATTTT. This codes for CASSSLRATSTDTQYF.